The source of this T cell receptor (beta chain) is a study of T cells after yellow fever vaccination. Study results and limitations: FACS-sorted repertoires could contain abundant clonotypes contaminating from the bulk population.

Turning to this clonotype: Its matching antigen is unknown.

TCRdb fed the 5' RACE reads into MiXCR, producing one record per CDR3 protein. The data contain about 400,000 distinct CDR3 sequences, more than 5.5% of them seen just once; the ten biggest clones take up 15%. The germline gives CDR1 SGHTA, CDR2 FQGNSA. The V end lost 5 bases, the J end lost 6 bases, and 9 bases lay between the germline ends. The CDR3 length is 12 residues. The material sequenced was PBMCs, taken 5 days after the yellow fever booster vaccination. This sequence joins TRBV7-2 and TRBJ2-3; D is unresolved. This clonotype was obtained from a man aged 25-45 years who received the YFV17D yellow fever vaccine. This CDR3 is CASSVNRDTQYF. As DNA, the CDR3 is TGTGCCAGCAGCGTGAATAGGGATACGCAGTATTTT.